This passage covers 5 T cell receptor beta chains from one sample sequenced in a study of CD8 T cells in Susac syndrome (dated by TCRdb to about 2019). The protocol used for the library was the immunoSEQ multiplex PCR assay. RNA was extracted using the RNeasy kit, and about 0.5 to 1 ug of the RNA was reverse transcribed with random hexamers. The public reads were quality trimmed at Q25 with fastp and then assembled into clones with MiXCR by TCRdb, keeping productive beta chains. Identical CDR3 proteins give one entry, which carries the most common genes and DNA. The sample table holds 110,000 or so distinct CDR3 sequences, of which around 94% were seen once. The top ten clonotypes cover around 0.085% of the sample. What was sequenced was CD4+ T cells from PBMCs. Receptor source: a human donor with multiple sclerosis.

V gene TRBV5-1 combines with J gene TRBJ2-2; weak D call: TRBD2 (7 bases). The V end lost 3 bases, the J end lost 0 bases, and 9 bases lay between the germline ends. There are 15 residues in the CDR3. The V gene's germline CDR1 is SGHRS and CDR2 YFSETQ. The CDR3 nucleotides are TGCGCCAGCAGCTGGGGGGGCTCGAACACCGGGGAGCTGTTTTTT. Its protein is CASSWGGSNTGELFF.

The rearrangement joins TRBV30 to TRBJ1-1; D is undetermined. Germline-derived CDR1 and CDR2 are GTSNPN and SVGIG (reference sequence). Between the trimmed V and J ends, which lost 1 base and 3 bases, there was a span of 9 bases. This CDR3 comprises 13 residues. CDR3 region: CAWSGKSDTEAFF. DNA for the CDR3: TGTGCCTGGAGTGGCAAATCGGACACTGAAGCTTTCTTT. Using reference TRBV30 and TRBJ1-1 for the parts outside the CDR3, the full variable domain is SQTIHQWPATLVQPVGSPLSLECTVEGTSNPNLYWYRQAAGRGLQLLFYSVGIGQISSEVPQNLSASRPQDRQFILSSKKLLLSDSGFYLCAWSGKSDTEAFFGQGTRLTVV.

The gene calls are TRBV9 and TRBJ1-2; D call uncertain. The CDR3 has 13 residues. Trimming pared 3 bases from V and 4 bases from J, leaving 10 bases between. From germline, CDR1 is SGDLS and CDR2 YYNGEE. CDR3 coding DNA: TGTGCCAGCAGCGCGACCCATACCTATGGCTACACCTTC. Translating gives CASSATHTYGYTF. The full variable domain, in which reference TRBV9 and TRBJ1-2 provide the parts outside the CDR3, is DSGVTQTPKHLITATGQRVTLRCSPRSGDLSVYWYQQSLDQGLQFLIQYYNGEERAKGNILERFSAQQFPDLHSELNLSSLELGDSALYFCASSATHTYGYTFGSGTRLTVV.

The genes are TRBV30 and TRBJ2-3, with TRBD1 identical over 7 bases. Trimming removed 3 bases from V and 1 base from J; junction bases left unmatched: 1. The CDR3 has 13 residues. Germline V gene data show CDR1 as GTSNPN and CDR2 as SVGIG (reference sequence). The CDR3: CAWRDRGTDTQYF. The CDR3 coding sequence is TGTGCCTGGAGAGACAGGGGCACAGATACGCAGTATTTT.

The gene calls are TRBV28 and TRBJ1-4; 8 bases map to TRBD1. CDR3 length: 15 residues. V was pared by 5 bases and J by 8 bases, with 10 bases of the junction left unmatched. Germline V gene lookup returns CDR1 MDHEN and CDR2 SYDVKM. The CDR3 DNA sequence: TGTGCCAGCAGTCACGGGGGACAGGCCGCAGAAAAACTGTTTTTT. Protein: CASSHGGQAAEKLFF.